This T cell receptor (beta chain) was sequenced in a study of control samples from healthy donors and cancer patients. This clone has a single count. Measured with immunoSEQ multiplex PCR; TCRdb has only the in-frame clones, and not every one. Of 190,000 or so clones in the sample, about 93% were seen once. The TCR originated in a man aged 18 to 29 in good health. The sample consisted of blood.

CDR3 coding DNA: TGTGCCAGCAGTTCCAGGATCAATGAGCAGTTCTTC. Amino acid sequence: CASSSRINEQFF. The gene calls are TRBV12-3 or TRBV12-4 and TRBJ2-1; D unclear. V was trimmed by 4 bases and J by 6 bases, leaving 7 bases between them. CDR3 size: 12 residues.